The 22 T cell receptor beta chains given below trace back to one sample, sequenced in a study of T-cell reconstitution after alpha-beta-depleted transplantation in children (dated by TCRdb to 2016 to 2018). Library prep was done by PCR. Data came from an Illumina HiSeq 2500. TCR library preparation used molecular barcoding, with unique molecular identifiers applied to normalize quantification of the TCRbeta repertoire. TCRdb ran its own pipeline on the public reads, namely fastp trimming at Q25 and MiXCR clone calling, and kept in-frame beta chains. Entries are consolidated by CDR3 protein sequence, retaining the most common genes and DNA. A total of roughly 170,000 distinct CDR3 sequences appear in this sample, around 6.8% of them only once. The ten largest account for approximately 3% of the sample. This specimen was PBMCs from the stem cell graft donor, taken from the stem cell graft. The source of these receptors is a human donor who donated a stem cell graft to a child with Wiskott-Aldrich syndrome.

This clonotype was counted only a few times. The CDR3 reads CASSKDIGSYNSPLHF. The CDR3 DNA reads as TGCGCCAGCAGCAAGGACATTGGCTCCTATAATTCACCCCTCCACTTT. The chain employs TRBV5-1 and TRBJ1-6, with D tentatively TRBD1 (5 bases). CDR3 size: 16 residues. With 4 bases removed from V and 0 bases from J, the gap between germline ends came to 11 bases. Germline-derived CDR1 and CDR2 are SGHRS and YFSETQ.

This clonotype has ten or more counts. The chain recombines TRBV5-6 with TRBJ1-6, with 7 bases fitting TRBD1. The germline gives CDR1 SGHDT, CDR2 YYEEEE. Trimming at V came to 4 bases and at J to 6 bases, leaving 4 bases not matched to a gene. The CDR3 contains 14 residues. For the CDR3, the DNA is TGTGCCAGCAGCCAGGGACAGCTTAATTCACCCCTCCACTTT. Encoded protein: CASSQGQLNSPLHF.

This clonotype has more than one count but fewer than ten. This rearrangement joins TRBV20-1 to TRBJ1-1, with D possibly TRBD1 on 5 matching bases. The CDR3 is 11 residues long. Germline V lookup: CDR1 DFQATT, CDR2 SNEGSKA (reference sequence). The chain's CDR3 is CRSVGGTEAFF. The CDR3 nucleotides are TGCAGGTCCGTGGGGGGCACTGAAGCTTTCTTT.

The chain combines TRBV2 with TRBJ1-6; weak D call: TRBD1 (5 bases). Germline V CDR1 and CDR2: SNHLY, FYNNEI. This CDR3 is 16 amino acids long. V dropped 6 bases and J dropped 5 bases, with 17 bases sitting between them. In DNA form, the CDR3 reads TGTGCCAGCAGATCGACGAGGGGAAGCGATAATTCACCCCTCCACTTT. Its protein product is CASRSTRGSDNSPLHF.

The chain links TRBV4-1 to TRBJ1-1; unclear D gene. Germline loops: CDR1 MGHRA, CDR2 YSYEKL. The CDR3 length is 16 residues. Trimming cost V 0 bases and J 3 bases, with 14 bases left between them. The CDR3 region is CASSQDGRLRDTEAFF. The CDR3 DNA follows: TGCGCCAGCAGCCAAGATGGGAGGTTGCGGGACACTGAAGCTTTCTTT.

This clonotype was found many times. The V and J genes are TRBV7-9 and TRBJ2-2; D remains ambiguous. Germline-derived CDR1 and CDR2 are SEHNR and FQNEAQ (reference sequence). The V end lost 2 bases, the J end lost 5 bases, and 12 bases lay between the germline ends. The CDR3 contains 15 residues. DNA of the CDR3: TGTGCCAGCAGCTTACAACCCCTCGGAACCGGGGAGCTGTTTTTT. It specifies CASSLQPLGTGELFF.

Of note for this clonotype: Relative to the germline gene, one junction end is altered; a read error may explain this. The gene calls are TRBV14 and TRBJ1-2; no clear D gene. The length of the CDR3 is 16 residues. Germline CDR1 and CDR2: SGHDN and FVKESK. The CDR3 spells CATSQEFNIYRGGYTF. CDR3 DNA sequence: TGTGCCACCAGCCAAGAATTCAACATCTACCGCGGCGGCTACACCTTC.

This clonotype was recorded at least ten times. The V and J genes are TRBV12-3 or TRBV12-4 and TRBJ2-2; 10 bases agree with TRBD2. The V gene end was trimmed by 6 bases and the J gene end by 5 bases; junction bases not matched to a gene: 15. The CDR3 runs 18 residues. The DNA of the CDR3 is TGTGCCAGCAGCCAATTAAGGGTAGCGGGAGGATGGACCGGGGAGCTGTTTTTT. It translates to CASSQLRVAGGWTGELFF.

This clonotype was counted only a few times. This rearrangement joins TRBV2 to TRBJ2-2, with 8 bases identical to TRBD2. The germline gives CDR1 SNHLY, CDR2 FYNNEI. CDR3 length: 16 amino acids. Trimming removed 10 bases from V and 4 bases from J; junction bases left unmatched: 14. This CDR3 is CATLRKNGRATGELFF. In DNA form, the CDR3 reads TGTGCCACGCTTAGGAAGAACGGGAGGGCCACCGGGGAGCTGTTTTTT.

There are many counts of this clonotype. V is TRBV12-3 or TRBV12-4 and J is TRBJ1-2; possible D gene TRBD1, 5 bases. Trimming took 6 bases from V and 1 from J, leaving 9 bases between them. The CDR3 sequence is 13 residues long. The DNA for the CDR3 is TGTGCCAGCAGCCGACAGAATAACTATGGCTACACCTTC. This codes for CASSRQNNYGYTF.

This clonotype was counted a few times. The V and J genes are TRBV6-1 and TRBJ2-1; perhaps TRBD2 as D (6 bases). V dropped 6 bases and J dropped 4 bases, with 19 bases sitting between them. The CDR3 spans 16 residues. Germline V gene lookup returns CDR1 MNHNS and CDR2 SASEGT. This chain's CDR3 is CASRTILGGDYNEQFF. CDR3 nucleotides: TGTGCCAGCAGAACAATCTTAGGAGGGGATTACAATGAGCAGTTCTTC.

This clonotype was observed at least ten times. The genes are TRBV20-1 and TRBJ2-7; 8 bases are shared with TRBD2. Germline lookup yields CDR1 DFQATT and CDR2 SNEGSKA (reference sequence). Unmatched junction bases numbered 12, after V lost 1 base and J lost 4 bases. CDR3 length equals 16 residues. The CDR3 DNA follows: TGCAGTGCTAGAGGAGCCGGGAGCGGGAGTTTATACGAGCAGTACTTC. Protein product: CSARGAGSGSLYEQYF.

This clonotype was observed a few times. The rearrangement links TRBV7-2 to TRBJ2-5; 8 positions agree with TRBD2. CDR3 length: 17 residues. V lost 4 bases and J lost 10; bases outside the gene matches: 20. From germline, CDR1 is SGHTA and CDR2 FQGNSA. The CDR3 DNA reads TGTGCCAGCAGCTCCGTCTCTAGCGGGTGGGAATCGGGGGGCCAGTACTTC. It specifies CASSSVSSGWESGGQYF.

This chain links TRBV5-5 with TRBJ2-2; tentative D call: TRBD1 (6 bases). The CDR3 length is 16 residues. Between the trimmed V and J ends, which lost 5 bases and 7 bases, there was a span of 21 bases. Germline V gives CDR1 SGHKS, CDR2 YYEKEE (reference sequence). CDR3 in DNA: TGTGCCAGCAGAACGGCTGGGCAGGGGATTAGCGGGGAGCTGTTTTTT. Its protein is CASRTAGQGISGELFF.

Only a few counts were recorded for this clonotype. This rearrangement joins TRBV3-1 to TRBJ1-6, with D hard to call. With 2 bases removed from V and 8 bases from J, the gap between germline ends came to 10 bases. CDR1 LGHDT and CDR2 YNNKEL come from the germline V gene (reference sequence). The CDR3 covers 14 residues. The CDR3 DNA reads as TGTGCCAGCAGCCAAAAGGCCCAATATTCACCCCTCCACTTT. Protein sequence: CASSQKAQYSPLHF.

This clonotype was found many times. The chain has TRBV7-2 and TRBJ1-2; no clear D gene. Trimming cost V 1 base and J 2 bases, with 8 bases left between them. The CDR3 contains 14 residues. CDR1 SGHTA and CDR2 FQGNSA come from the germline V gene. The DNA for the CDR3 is TGTGCCAGCAGCTTAGTTCGAGGGAACTATGGCTACACCTTC. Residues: CASSLVRGNYGYTF.

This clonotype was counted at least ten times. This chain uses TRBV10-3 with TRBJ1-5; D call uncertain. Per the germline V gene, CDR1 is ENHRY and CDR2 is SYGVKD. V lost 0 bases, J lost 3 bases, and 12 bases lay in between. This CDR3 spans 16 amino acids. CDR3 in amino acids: CAISESMGLDNQPQHF. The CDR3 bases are TGTGCCATCAGTGAGTCGATGGGCTTGGACAATCAGCCCCAGCATTTT.

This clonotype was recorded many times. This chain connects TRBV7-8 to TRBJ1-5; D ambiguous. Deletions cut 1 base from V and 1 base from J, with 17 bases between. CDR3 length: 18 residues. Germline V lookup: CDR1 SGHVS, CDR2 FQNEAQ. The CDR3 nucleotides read TGTGCCAGCAGCTTAGGGCTGACCGAAGGTCCGAGCAATCAGCCCCAGCATTTT. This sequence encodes CASSLGLTEGPSNQPQHF.

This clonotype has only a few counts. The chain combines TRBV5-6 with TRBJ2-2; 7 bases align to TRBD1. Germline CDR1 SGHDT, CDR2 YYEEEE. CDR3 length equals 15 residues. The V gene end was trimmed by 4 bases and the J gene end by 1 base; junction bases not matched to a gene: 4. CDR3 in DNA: TGTGCCAGCAGCGACAGGGCCCGGAACACCGGGGAGCTGTTTTTT. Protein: CASSDRARNTGELFF.

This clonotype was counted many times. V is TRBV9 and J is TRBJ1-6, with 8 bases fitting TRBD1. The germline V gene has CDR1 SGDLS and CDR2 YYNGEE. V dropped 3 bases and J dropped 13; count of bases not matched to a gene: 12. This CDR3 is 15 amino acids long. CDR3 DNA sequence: TGTGCCAGCAGCGCAACCGGGACAGGACGAGAGCCCCTCCACTTT. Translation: CASSATGTGREPLHF.

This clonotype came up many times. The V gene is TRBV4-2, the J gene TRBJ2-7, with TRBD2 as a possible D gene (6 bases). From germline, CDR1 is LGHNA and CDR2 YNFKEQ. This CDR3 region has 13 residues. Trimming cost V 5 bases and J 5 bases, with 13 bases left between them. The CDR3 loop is CASSSGVAHEQYF. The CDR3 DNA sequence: TGTGCCAGCAGCTCGGGGGTAGCCCACGAGCAGTACTTC.

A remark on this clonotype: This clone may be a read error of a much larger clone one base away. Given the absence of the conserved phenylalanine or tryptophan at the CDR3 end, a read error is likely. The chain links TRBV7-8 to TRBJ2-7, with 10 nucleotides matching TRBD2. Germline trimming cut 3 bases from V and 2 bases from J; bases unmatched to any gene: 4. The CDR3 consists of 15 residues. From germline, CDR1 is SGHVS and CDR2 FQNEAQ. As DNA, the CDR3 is TGTGCCAGCAGCTTCTCTAGCGGGAGCCCCTACGAGCAGTACTAC. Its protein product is CASSFSSGSPYEQYY.